The 22 T cell receptor beta chains given below trace back to one sample, sequenced in a study of T cells in localized non-small cell lung cancer. Generated by immunoSEQ multiplex PCR, the TCRdb table keeps only in-frame clones and is missing some. The profile covers around 90,000 clones, with around 81% appearing a single time and around 21% taken by the ten largest. The source material was PBMCs, sampled before any cancer treatment. These receptors were taken from a man aged 40-75 years with stage II squamous cell lung carcinoma.

The chain carries TRBV7-8 and TRBJ2-7; tentatively, D is TRBD1 (5 bases). Per germline, CDR1 SGHVS and CDR2 FQNEAQ. V was clipped by 1 base and J by 0 bases, with 10 bases between them. The CDR3 is 15 amino acids. CDR3 DNA sequence: TGTGCCAGCAGCTTAGTAACAGGAAGCTCCTACGAGCAGTACTTC. This encodes CASSLVTGSSYEQYF. Complete variable domain (other parts from reference TRBV7-8 and TRBJ2-7): GAGVSQSPRYKVAKRGQDVALRCDPISGHVSLFWYQQALGQGPEFLTYFQNEAQLDKSGLPSDRFFAERPEGSVSTLKIQRTQQEDSAVYLCASSLVTGSSYEQYFGPGTRLTVT.

This chain joins TRBV4-1 and TRBJ2-7; D unclear. The CDR3 is 14 amino acids. V lost 5 bases to trimming and J lost 0 bases, with 11 bases between them. Germline lookup yields CDR1 MGHRA and CDR2 YSYEKL. The CDR3 sequence: CASSSLQSSYEQYF. CDR3 nucleotide sequence: TGCGCCAGCAGCTCACTTCAGAGCTCCTACGAGCAGTACTTC.

The rearrangement joins TRBV5-6 to TRBJ1-4; a possible D gene is TRBD1 (5 bases). Germline CDR1 SGHDT, CDR2 YYEEEE. V lost 1 base to trimming and J lost 6 bases, with 10 bases between them. The CDR3 is 14 amino acids. The CDR3 loop reads CASSLTGGDEKLFF. The CDR3 DNA follows: TGTGCCAGCAGCTTGACTGGGGGAGATGAAAAACTGTTTTTT. Looking up the rest from reference TRBV5-6 and TRBJ1-4 gives the full variable domain: DAGVTQSPTHLIKTRGQQVTLRCSPKSGHDTVSWYQQALGQGPQFIFQYYEEEERQRGNFPDRFSGHQFPNYSSELNVNALLLGDSALYLCASSLTGGDEKLFFGSGTQLSVL.

The gene calls are TRBV7-5 and TRBJ2-7; TRBD2 is taken as the D call from the table, unchecked against the DNA. TRBV7-5 is an annotated pseudogene. The CDR3 sequence is 17 residues long. The chain's CDR3 is CVPPGGESSHLLYEQYF. The CDR3 coding sequence is TGTGTCCCCCCGGGAGGGGAGTCGTCCCACCTTCTCTACGAGCAGTACTTC.

This rearrangement joins TRBV11-2 to TRBJ2-3; D unresolved. The CDR3 totals 12 residues. Germline V gives CDR1 SGHAT, CDR2 FQNNGV. V gave up 5 bases and J gave up 0 bases, with 3 bases separating them. The CDR3 loop reads CASSPSTDTQYF. The CDR3 coding sequence is TGTGCCAGCAGCCCAAGCACAGATACGCAGTATTTT.

This chain joins TRBV5-4 and TRBJ2-1; 7 bases are shared with TRBD1. Germline CDR1 reads SGHNT; CDR2 reads YYREEE (reference sequence). The CDR3 loop spans 15 amino acids. Unmatched junction bases numbered 10, after V lost 2 bases and J lost 8 bases. Written as DNA, the CDR3 is TGTGCCAGCAGCTTTGACAGGGACATCATCGATGAGCAGTTCTTC. This codes for CASSFDRDIIDEQFF.

The V and J genes are TRBV5-4 and TRBJ1-2; TRBD1 matches 9 bases. CDR3 length equals 13 residues. CDR1 is SGHNT, CDR2 YYREEE, per germline (reference sequence). V was clipped by 4 bases and J by 8 bases; unmatched bases: 6. The CDR3 region has the DNA TGTGCCAGCAGCCTGGGACAGGGAGAGGGCTACACCTTC. Its protein product is CASSLGQGEGYTF.

This chain uses TRBV6-1 with TRBJ2-7; D is uncertain. CDR1 is MNHNS, CDR2 SASEGT, per germline. The CDR3 consists of 12 residues. The V and J ends lost 4 bases and 0 bases respectively, with 4 bases between them. CDR3 DNA sequence: TGTGCCAGCAGTGCCAGCTCCTACGAGCAGTACTTC. Protein: CASSASSYEQYF.

This clone was counted a single time. V and J are TRBV7-8 and TRBJ1-4; the D is unclear. V was shortened by 1 base and J by 8 bases, with 8 bases between the two germline ends. Germline V gives CDR1 SGHVS, CDR2 FQNEAQ. The CDR3 spans 13 residues. The CDR3 spells CASSLGRDEKLFF. The CDR3 bases are TGTGCCAGCAGCTTAGGCCGAGACGAAAAACTGTTTTTT.

The chain employs TRBV10-3 and TRBJ1-1; 8 nucleotides align to TRBD1. Unmatched junction bases numbered 9, after V lost 11 bases and J lost 1 base. This CDR3 has 14 residues. The germline gives CDR1 ENHRY, CDR2 SYGVKD. CDR3 residues: CAARSTGGNTEAFF. In DNA form, the CDR3 reads TGTGCCGCCAGGAGCACAGGGGGGAACACTGAAGCTTTCTTT.

V gene TRBV2 combines with J gene TRBJ1-6; TRBD1 might be the D (5 bases). This CDR3 comprises 15 residues. The germline V and J ends were trimmed by 5 bases and 9 bases, with 17 bases remaining between them. Germline loops: CDR1 SNHLY, CDR2 FYNNEI. CDR3 nucleotides: TGTGCCAGCAGTCAGGACACAACGGGGGGTTCACCCCTCCACTTT. It specifies CASSQDTTGGSPLHF. Using reference TRBV2 and TRBJ1-6 for the parts outside the CDR3, the full variable domain is EPEVTQTPSHQVTQMGQEVILRCVPISNHLYFYWYRQILGQKVEFLVSFYNNEISEKSEIFDDQFSVERPDGSNFTLKIRSTKLEDSAMYFCASSQDTTGGSPLHFGNGTRLTVT.

The chain joins TRBV2 to TRBJ2-5, with a tentative D call TRBD2 (5 bases). Germline CDR1 reads SNHLY; CDR2 reads FYNNEI. The CDR3 covers 12 residues. The germline V and J ends were trimmed by 10 bases and 4 bases, with 13 bases remaining between them. The chain's CDR3 is CAIISAPETQYF. The CDR3 DNA is TGTGCCATAATTAGCGCGCCAGAGACCCAGTACTTC.

V gene TRBV4-2 combines with J gene TRBJ2-3, with TRBD2 matching 8 bases. Germline assignment: CDR1 LGHNA and CDR2 YNFKEQ. V lost 5 bases and J lost 4; bases outside the gene matches: 11. The CDR3 has 16 amino acids. The CDR3 reads CASSLARGGIADTQYF. CDR3 DNA sequence: TGTGCCAGCAGCTTGGCCCGGGGGGGCATTGCAGATACGCAGTATTTT.

The chain couples TRBV6-6 to TRBJ1-5, with 9 bases identical to TRBD1. CDR1 MNHNY and CDR2 SVGAGI come from the germline V gene (reference sequence). The CDR3 is made up of 16 amino acids. The ends lost 5 bases at V and 6 bases at J; junction bases unmatched: 11. The CDR3 spells CASSGTGGFGTQPQHF. The CDR3 coding sequence is TGTGCCAGCAGTGGAACAGGGGGCTTTGGAACTCAGCCCCAGCATTTT.

This rearrangement joins TRBV7-3 to TRBJ1-1; D call uncertain. V lost 8 bases to trimming and J lost 1 base, with 11 bases between them. The CDR3 runs to 13 residues. Germline CDR1 SGHTA, CDR2 FQGTGA. For the CDR3, the DNA is TGTGCCAGCGCTACCACCCCGAACACTGAAGCTTTCTTT. Its protein is CASATTPNTEAFF. The full variable domain, its missing parts supplied by reference TRBV7-3 and TRBJ1-1, is GAGVSQTPSNKVTEKGKYVELRCDPISGHTALYWYRQSLGQGPEFLIYFQGTGAADDSGLPNDRFFAVRPEGSVSTLKIQRTERGDSAVYLCASATTPNTEAFFGQGTRLTVV.

The chain recombines TRBV6-1 with TRBJ2-3, with 10 nucleotides matching TRBD2. The germline V gene encodes CDR1 MNHNS and CDR2 SASEGT. This CDR3 is 19 amino acids long. The J segment lost 3 bases and the V segment lost 1 base, leaving 13 bases of the junction unmatched. This chain's CDR3 is CASSEEAIAGGPRTDTQYF. The CDR3 coding sequence is TGTGCCAGCAGTGAAGAGGCCATAGCGGGAGGACCTAGGACAGATACGCAGTATTTT.

This clone was seen only a few times. The V gene is TRBV30, the J gene TRBJ1-1; no clear D. The CDR3 runs 12 residues. Per the germline V gene, CDR1 is GTSNPN and CDR2 is SVGIG (reference sequence). V shed 7 bases and J shed 7 bases, with 16 bases lying between them. The DNA for the CDR3 is TGTGCCTCACAACCCCGCCCGCTTGAAGCTTTCTTT. It translates to CASQPRPLEAFF. The variable domain in full, completed from reference TRBV30 and TRBJ1-1, reads SQTIHQWPATLVQPVGSPLSLECTVEGTSNPNLYWYRQAAGRGLQLLFYSVGIGQISSEVPQNLSASRPQDRQFILSSKKLLLSDSGFYLCASQPRPLEAFFGQGTRLTVV.

This sequence joins TRBV7-6 and TRBJ2-1; 9 nucleotides match TRBD2. Trimming took 2 bases from V and 6 from J; bases not matched to a gene: 5. Germline V gives CDR1 SGHVS, CDR2 FNYEAQ. This CDR3 is built from 15 residues. CDR3 sequence (DNA): TGTGCCAGCAGCTTACAGCGGGGGGCCGCCAATGAGCAGTTCTTC. It codes for CASSLQRGAANEQFF.

The chain couples TRBV5-1 to TRBJ2-2; 16 bases match TRBD2. The CDR3 contains 17 residues. Germline CDR1 is SGHRS and CDR2 is YFSETQ. Trimming removed 4 bases from V and 6 bases from J; junction bases left unmatched: 6. CDR3 residues: CASSPGLAGGPSGELFF. The CDR3 DNA sequence: TGCGCCAGCAGCCCGGGACTAGCGGGAGGGCCTTCCGGGGAGCTGTTTTTT. The variable domain in full, completed from reference TRBV5-1 and TRBJ2-2, reads KAGVTQTPRYLIKTRGQQVTLSCSPISGHRSVSWYQQTPGQGLQFLFEYFSETQRNKGNFPGRFSGRQFSNSRSEMNVSTLELGDSALYLCASSPGLAGGPSGELFFGEGSRLTVL.

The rearrangement uses TRBV28 and TRBJ2-6; 12 bases map to TRBD2. V lost 5 bases to trimming and J lost 0 bases; unmatched junction nucleotides: 14. Per germline, CDR1 MDHEN and CDR2 SYDVKM. This CDR3 spans 21 amino acids. CDR3 DNA: TGTGCCAGCAGTACAATTAGACTAGCGGGAGACTCTGCCTCTGGGGCCAACGTCCTGACTTTC. Translation gives CASSTIRLAGDSASGANVLTF.

V is TRBV4-2 and J is TRBJ2-7; 7 bases are a match to TRBD1. The germline gives CDR1 LGHNA, CDR2 YNFKEQ. The J segment lost 9 bases and the V segment lost 4 bases, leaving 15 bases of the junction unmatched. This CDR3 spans 15 amino acids. This CDR3 reads CASSPRDPLQGWQYF. CDR3 nucleotide sequence: TGTGCCAGCAGCCCGAGGGATCCTTTACAGGGGTGGCAGTACTTC.

This rearrangement joins TRBV19 to TRBJ2-5; a possible D gene is TRBD1 (6 bases). CDR3 length equals 13 residues. Germline V gives CDR1 LNHDA, CDR2 SQIVND (reference sequence). The V gene lost 2 bases and the J gene lost 3 bases, with 7 bases spanning the gap. Here the CDR3 DNA reads TGTGCCAGTAGTATAAGGGGGAAAGAGACCCAGTACTTC. The encoded protein is CASSIRGKETQYF.